Below, one TCR beta chain is given with its context. In germline, CDR1 is KGHSH, CDR2 LQKENI. The CDR3 consists of 15 residues. The J segment lost 8 bases and the V segment lost 3 bases, leaving 9 bases of the junction unmatched. The table came from immunoSEQ multiplex PCR; TCRdb's copy has only in-frame clones and leaves some out. This table has 250,000 or so clones, around nine tenths appearing once. Recruitment covered roughly 24 US areas and drew participants whose ages spanned roughly 18 to 100 years. Which cohort a participant joined came from the clinical history participants gave. The data originate from a study of blood T cell repertoires in COVID-19. Study overall: From the United States, Italy and Spain came samples of acute and convalescent COVID-19. T cells, B-cell-depleted T cells, or PBMCs supplied cDNA or gDNA.

The chain couples TRBV18 to TRBJ1-4; TRBD1 aligns across 7 bases. The sample comprised PBMCs or T cells enriched from blood (not recorded which). The source of this sequence is a woman aged 18-29 years who had recovered from COVID-19. The CDR3 nucleotides read TGTGCCAGCTCACCTCGACAGGGCAGAACGGAAAAACTGTTTTTT. Amino acids: CASSPRQGRTEKLFF.